The T cell receptor (beta chain) described here comes from a study of post-analysis software for immune sequencing data. General study points: Analysis by F measure revealed that same-batch samples clustered strongly together. With TRBV5-6, TRBV5-1 and TRBV20-1 included, 4 to 6 TRBV segments were more frequent in patients than in controls.

cDNA libraries for TCR beta contained unique molecular identifiers. Each CDR3 protein gets one entry after TCRdb re-called the PCR reads with MiXCR. The repertoire has approximately 400,000 distinct CDR3 sequences, roughly 35% of them found once; the top ten carry roughly 13%. As for this clonotype: The antigen remains unidentified.

Germline values: CDR1 SGHVS, CDR2 FNYEAQ. V dropped 2 bases and J dropped 4 bases, with 8 bases sitting between them. The CDR3 spans 13 residues. The V gene is TRBV7-6, the J gene TRBJ1-1; no clear D. The sequencing sample was made of blood. The receptor's source is a girl aged 5-17 years with multiple sclerosis. The DNA of the CDR3 is TGTGCCAGCAGCTTACAGGCCGGCACTGAAGCTTTCTTT. Protein product: CASSLQAGTEAFF.